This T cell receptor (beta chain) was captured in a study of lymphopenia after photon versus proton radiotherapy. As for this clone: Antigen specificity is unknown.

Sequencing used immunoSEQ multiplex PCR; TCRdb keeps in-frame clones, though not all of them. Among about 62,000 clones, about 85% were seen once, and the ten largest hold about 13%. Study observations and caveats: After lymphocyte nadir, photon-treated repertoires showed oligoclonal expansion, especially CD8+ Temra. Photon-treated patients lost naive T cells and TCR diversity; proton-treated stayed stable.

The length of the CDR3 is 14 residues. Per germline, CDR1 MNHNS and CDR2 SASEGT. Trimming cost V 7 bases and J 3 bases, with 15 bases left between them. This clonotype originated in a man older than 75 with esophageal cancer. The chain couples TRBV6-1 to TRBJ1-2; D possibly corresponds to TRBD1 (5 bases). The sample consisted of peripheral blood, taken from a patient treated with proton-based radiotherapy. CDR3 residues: CASTPNPGYYGYTF. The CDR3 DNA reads TGTGCCAGCACCCCAAATCCAGGGTACTATGGCTACACCTTC.